The TCR beta chain described here comes from a study of CD8+ T cells in alopecia areata. As for the study in general: Patients in the study were on tofacitinib for 6 to 18 months, then off it for 6 months. Study results and limitations: Possibly because of HLA-related factors, TCR sharing was less clear across patients than in mice.

This clone has just one count. Its target is not known. Individuals with alopecia areata gave both lesional scalp punch biopsies and peripheral blood for collection. Both CD4+ and CD8+ T cells were separated by sorting PBMCs. Isolated RNA was reverse transcribed into cDNA used as the sequencing template. TCRdb's copy holds only in-frame clones and misses some; the assay was immunoSEQ multiplex PCR. Of 110,000 to 150,000 clones in the sample, roughly 53% were seen once. The germline V gene encodes CDR1 SEHNR and CDR2 FQNEAQ (reference sequence). The CDR3 covers 17 residues. V was pared by 5 bases and J by 4 bases, with 10 bases of the junction left unmatched.

This receptor was taken from a human donor with alopecia areata. This chain links TRBV7-9 with TRBJ1-5, with TRBD1 matching 11 bases. The source material was CD4+ T cells sorted from blood, sampled at week 0. CDR3 nucleotide sequence: TGTGCCAGCAGCGCCGGGACAGGGGGTTTATTGAATCAGCCCCAGCATTTT. It specifies CASSAGTGGLLNQPQHF.